The subject of this entry is one T cell receptor (beta chain). These data come from a study of STAT5B mutations in CD4+ large granular lymphocyte leukemia. TCRdb keeps only in-frame clones here, not all; method: immunoSEQ multiplex PCR. This sample has 30,000 or so clones, with more than 75% found just once. This TCR came from a human donor in good health. The specimen was CD4+ T cells from blood buffy coats.

The CDR3 coding sequence is TGTGCCAGCAGTGAAAGGCCCGGGGCCACCAAAGGGGGGCAGTTCTTC. Its protein product is CASSERPGATKGGQFF. The rearrangement links TRBV2 to TRBJ2-1; the D gene is possibly TRBD1 (6 bases). In germline, CDR1 is SNHLY, CDR2 FYNNEI. V was trimmed by 2 bases and J by 12 bases, leaving 23 bases between them. The CDR3 loop spans 16 amino acids.